The clone carrying this T cell receptor beta chain was observed a single time. The data were obtained in a study of OX40 agonist ivuxolimab in advanced cancers. Generated by immunoSEQ multiplex PCR, the TCRdb table keeps only in-frame clones and is missing some. The sample records 65,000 to 75,000 clones, more than 70% being singletons. CDR3 length equals 14 residues. V dropped 1 base and J dropped 6; count of bases not matched to a gene: 2. The germline V gene has CDR1 SGHDN and CDR2 FVKESK. Material: CD4+ or CD8+ T cells sorted from blood, obtained in a trial of the OX40 agonist ivuxolimab. The sequence was obtained from an adult with an advanced solid tumor such as melanoma, head and neck, liver or kidney cancer. The chain combines TRBV14 with TRBJ1-5, with 8 bases aligning to TRBD1. The CDR3 region has the DNA TGTGCCAGCAGCCAAGCAGGGGGCGGTCAGCCCCAGCATTTT. As protein: CASSQAGGGQPQHF.